A single sample is the source of the 10 T cell receptor beta chains below, sequenced in a study of blood T cell repertoires in COVID-19 (dated by TCRdb to the early 2020s). The library was generated by the immunoSEQ multiplex PCR assay. TCRdb holds this immuneACCESS table with in-frame rearrangements only. Some clones are missing; in checked studies, unresolved V genes explain under half, and the rest has no known cause. The sample has about 220,000 clones on record, 75% to 90% of them singletons. In total, the top ten clones hold around 3.2% of the sample. The source material was PBMCs or T cells enriched from blood (not recorded which). The receptors derive from a woman between 18 and 29 years old in a cohort exposed to, infected with or recovered from COVID-19 (not recorded which).

The chain links TRBV27 to TRBJ2-1; 12 nucleotides line up with TRBD2. V lost 4 bases to trimming and J lost 9 bases; unmatched junction nucleotides: 7. Germline-derived CDR1 and CDR2 are MNHEY and SMNVEV (reference sequence). The CDR3 is made up of 15 amino acids. The CDR3 nucleotides are TGTGCCAGCAGTTCGCCGACTAGCGGGAGTGCTGAGCAGTTCTTC. Translation gives CASSSPTSGSAEQFF.

The chain carries TRBV7-3 and TRBJ1-1, with no clear D. This CDR3 has 13 amino acids. The germline gives CDR1 SGHTA, CDR2 FQGTGA. Trimming took 2 bases from V and 7 from J, leaving 11 bases between them. CDR3 sequence: CASSLERRSEAFF. The CDR3 DNA reads TGTGCCAGCAGCTTAGAACGGCGGAGTGAAGCTTTCTTT.

V and J are TRBV29-1 and TRBJ2-2, with 7 bases matching TRBD1. Per the germline V gene, CDR1 is SQVTM and CDR2 is ANQGSEA. The CDR3 runs to 13 residues. V lost 4 bases and J lost 7; bases outside the gene matches: 6. The CDR3 loop is CSVVGTADGELFF. CDR3 nucleotide sequence: TGCAGCGTTGTGGGGACAGCGGACGGGGAGCTGTTTTTT.

This chain links TRBV4-2 with TRBJ1-2, with unresolved D. This CDR3 contains 13 residues. Germline lookup yields CDR1 LGHNA and CDR2 YNFKEQ. V lost 1 base to trimming and J lost 8 bases, with 11 bases between them. CDR3 sequence: CASSQVSGSGYTF. CDR3 sequence (DNA): TGTGCCAGCAGCCAAGTTTCGGGGTCGGGCTACACCTTC.

This chain links TRBV5-1 with TRBJ1-2, with TRBD1 as a possible D gene (5 bases). The CDR3 consists of 15 residues. Trimming removed 3 bases from V and 2 bases from J, with 14 bases in between. Germline lookup yields CDR1 SGHRS and CDR2 YFSETQ. This CDR3 reads CASSSRDSENYGYTF. The DNA for the CDR3 is TGCGCCAGCAGCTCCCGGGACTCCGAGAACTATGGCTACACCTTC.

The V call is TRBV2, the J call TRBJ2-7, with TRBD2 matching 12 bases. The CDR3 is 13 residues long. J was trimmed by 6 bases and V by 11 bases; bases with no gene match: 8. Germline CDR1 SNHLY, CDR2 FYNNEI. The CDR3 sequence: CASRLAGEGEQYF. CDR3 in DNA: TGTGCCTCCCGACTAGCGGGAGAGGGCGAGCAGTACTTC.

This chain links TRBV24-1 with TRBJ1-2; maybe TRBD1 (5 bases). This CDR3 has 14 amino acids. The germline gives CDR1 KGHDR, CDR2 SFDVKD. The V gene lost 2 bases and the J gene lost 4 bases, with 10 bases spanning the gap. The CDR3 DNA is TGTGCCACCAGTGATTGGGGCACCAGCTATGGCTACACCTTC. Its protein product is CATSDWGTSYGYTF.

This clone was detected only once. The chain links TRBV7-3 to TRBJ1-2, with a tentative D call TRBD1 (5 bases). V lost 6 bases and J 7 bases, leaving 15 bases between the germline ends. This CDR3 is 13 amino acids long. CDR1 is SGHTA, CDR2 FQGTGA, per germline. The CDR3 protein is CASSSQGGLGYTF. For the CDR3, the DNA is TGTGCCAGCAGTTCCCAGGGTGGTCTTGGCTACACCTTC.

The chain combines TRBV7-8 with TRBJ2-1, with 8 bases identical to TRBD2. With 1 base clipped from V and 6 bases from J, the junction kept 8 bases outside the gene matches. Germline-derived CDR1 and CDR2 are SGHVS and FQNEAQ. There are 16 residues in the CDR3. The CDR3 reads CASSLVGGLVGNEQFF. CDR3 nucleotides: TGTGCCAGCAGCTTAGTTGGGGGACTAGTCGGCAATGAGCAGTTCTTC.

The chain uses TRBV29-1 and TRBJ1-3; D uncertain. There are 13 residues in the CDR3. The germline V and J ends were trimmed by 6 bases and 0 bases, with 9 bases remaining between them. Germline CDR1 reads SQVTM; CDR2 reads ANQGSEA. The CDR3 protein is CSVNNNSGNTIYF. As DNA, the CDR3 is TGCAGCGTGAATAACAACTCTGGAAACACCATATATTTT.